This TCR beta chain was sequenced for a study of T cells in Graves' hyperthyroidism and ophthalmopathy. Amplified TCR beta CDR3 regions derived from RNA transcripts. When the TCR CDR3 underwent first-round RT-PCR, the HTBI primer set was used. TCRdb ran MiXCR on the multiplex PCR reads and lists one entry per CDR3 protein. The table records a few hundred thousand distinct CDR3 sequences, approximately 25% of them present only once. Input material: blood. The receptor was isolated from a man aged 50 or older with Graves' hyperthyroidism.

DNA for the CDR3: TGTGCCACCAGCAGAGAAGGGGCTAACCAGTACGAGCAGTACTTC. This translates into CATSREGANQYEQYF. This rearrangement joins TRBV15 to TRBJ2-7; a weak D match, TRBD1 (5 bases). The germline gives CDR1 LNHNV, CDR2 YYDKDF (reference sequence). CDR3 length equals 15 residues. The ends were cut back, 0 bases at V and 4 bases at J, with 13 bases in the middle. Using reference TRBV15 and TRBJ2-7 for the parts outside the CDR3, the full variable domain is DAMVIQNPRYQVTQFGKPVTLSCSQTLNHNVMYWYQQKSSQAPKLLFHYYDKDFNNEADTPDNFQSRRPNTSFCFLDIRSPGLGDTAMYLCATSREGANQYEQYFGPGTRLTVT.